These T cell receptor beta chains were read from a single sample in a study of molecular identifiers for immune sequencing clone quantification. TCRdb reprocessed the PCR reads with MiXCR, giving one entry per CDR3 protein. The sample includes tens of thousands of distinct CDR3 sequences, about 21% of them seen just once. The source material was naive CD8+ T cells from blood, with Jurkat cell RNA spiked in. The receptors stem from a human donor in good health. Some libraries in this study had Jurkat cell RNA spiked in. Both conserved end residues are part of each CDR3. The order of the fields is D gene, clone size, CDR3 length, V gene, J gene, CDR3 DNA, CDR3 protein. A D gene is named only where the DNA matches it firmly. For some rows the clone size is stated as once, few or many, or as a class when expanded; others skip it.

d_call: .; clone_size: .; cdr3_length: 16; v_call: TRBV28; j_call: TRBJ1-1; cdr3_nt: TGTGCCAGCAGCCCACCTCCAGGGATCGGGGACACTGAAGCTCTCTTT; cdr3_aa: CASSPPPGIGDTEALF
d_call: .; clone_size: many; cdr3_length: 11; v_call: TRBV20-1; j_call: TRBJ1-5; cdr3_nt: TGCAGTGCTAGAGAACCGGGAACCCAGCATTTT; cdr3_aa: CSAREPGTQHF
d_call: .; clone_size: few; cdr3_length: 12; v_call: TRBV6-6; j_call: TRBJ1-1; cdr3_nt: TGTGCCAGCAGCAACTGGAACACTGAAGCTTTCTTT; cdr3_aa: CASSNWNTEAFF
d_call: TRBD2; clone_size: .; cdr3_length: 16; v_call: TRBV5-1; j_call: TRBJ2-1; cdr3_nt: TGCGCCAGCAGCTCCCCTAGCGGGGTCTTTATTGGGGAGCAGTTCTTC; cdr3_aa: CASSSPSGVFIGEQFF
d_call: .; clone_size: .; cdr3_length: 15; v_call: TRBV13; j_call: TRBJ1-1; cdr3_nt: TGTGCCAGCAGCTTACGGGGAGGGGGGGACACTGAAGCTTTCTTT; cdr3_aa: CASSLRGGGDTEAFF
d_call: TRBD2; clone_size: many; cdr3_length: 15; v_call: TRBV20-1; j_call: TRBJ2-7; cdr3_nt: TGCAGTGCTAGAGCAGGGACTAGCGGGAGCTACGAGCAGTACTTC; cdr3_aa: CSARAGTSGSYEQYF
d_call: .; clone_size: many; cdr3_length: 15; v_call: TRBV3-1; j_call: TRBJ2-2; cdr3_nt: TGTGCCAGCAGCCCCCAGCCCGGGAACACCGGGGAGCTGTTTTTT; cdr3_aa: CASSPQPGNTGELFF
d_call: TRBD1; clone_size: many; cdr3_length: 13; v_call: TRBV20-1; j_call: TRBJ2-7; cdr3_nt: TGCAGTGCAGGGACAGGGCTATCCTACGAGCAGTACTTC; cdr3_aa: CSAGTGLSYEQYF
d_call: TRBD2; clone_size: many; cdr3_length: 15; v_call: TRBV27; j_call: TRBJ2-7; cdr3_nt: TGTGCCAGCAGTACCCGGGCTAGCGGCTCCTACGAGCAGTACTTC; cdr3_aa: CASSTRASGSYEQYF
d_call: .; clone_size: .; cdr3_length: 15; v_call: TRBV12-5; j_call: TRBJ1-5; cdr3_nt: TGTGCTAGTGGTTTGGTACTGTCAGGGGATCAGCCCCAGCATTTT; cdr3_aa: CASGLVLSGDQPQHF
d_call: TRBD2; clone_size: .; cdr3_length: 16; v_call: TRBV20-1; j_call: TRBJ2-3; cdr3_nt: TGCAGTGCTAGAGATATAGCGGGACCCCGCACAGATACGCAGTATTTT; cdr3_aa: CSARDIAGPRTDTQYF
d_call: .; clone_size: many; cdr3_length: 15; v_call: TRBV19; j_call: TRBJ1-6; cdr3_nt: TGTGCCAGTAGTCCCGTCGGCTCCTATAATTCACCCCTCCACTTT; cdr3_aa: CASSPVGSYNSPLHF
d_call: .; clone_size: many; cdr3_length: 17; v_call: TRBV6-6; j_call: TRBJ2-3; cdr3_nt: TGTGCCAGCAGTTACCTATTATCAGGGGTTAGCACAGATACGCAGTATTTT; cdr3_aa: CASSYLLSGVSTDTQYF
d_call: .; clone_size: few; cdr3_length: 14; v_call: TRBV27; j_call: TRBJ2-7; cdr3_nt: TGTGCCAGCAGTTTAGGGGCAGGGGCTCACGAGCAGTACTTC; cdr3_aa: CASSLGAGAHEQYF
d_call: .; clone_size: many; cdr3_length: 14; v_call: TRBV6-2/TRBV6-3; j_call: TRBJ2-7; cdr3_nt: TGTGCCAGCAGACCCGACCCAGGGCCGGGCGAGCAGTACTTC; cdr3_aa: CASRPDPGPGEQYF
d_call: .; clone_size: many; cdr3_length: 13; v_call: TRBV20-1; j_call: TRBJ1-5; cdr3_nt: TGCAGTGCGGGACACTATAGCAATCAGCCCCAGCATTTT; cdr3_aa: CSAGHYSNQPQHF
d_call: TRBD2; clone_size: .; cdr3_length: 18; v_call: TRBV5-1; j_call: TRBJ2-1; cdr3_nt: TGCGCCAGCAGCTTACCAGCGGGAGGTGGAAGCTCCTACAATGAGCAGTTCTTC; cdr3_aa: CASSLPAGGGSSYNEQFF
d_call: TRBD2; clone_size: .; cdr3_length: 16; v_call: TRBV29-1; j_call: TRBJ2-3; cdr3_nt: TGCAGCGTTACGACGGGTACTAGCGGGGTTTCAGATACGCAGTATTTT; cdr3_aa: CSVTTGTSGVSDTQYF
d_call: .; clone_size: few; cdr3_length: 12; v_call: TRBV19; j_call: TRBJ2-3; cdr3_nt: TGTGCCAGTAGGGTGGGTACAGATACGCAGTATTTT; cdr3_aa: CASRVGTDTQYF
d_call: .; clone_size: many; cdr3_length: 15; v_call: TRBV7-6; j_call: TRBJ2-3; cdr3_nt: TGTGCCAGCAGCTTAGTGCCAGGCATGCGAGATACGCAGTATTTT; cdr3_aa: CASSLVPGMRDTQYF
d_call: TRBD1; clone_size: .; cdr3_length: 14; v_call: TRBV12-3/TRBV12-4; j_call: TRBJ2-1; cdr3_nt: TGTGCCTGCAGCCCGACTTCAGGGGGCGATGAGCAGTTCTTC; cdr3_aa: CACSPTSGGDEQFF
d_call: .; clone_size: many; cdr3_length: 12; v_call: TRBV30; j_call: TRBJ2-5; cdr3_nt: TGTGTCAACCGCGGGGTCGACGAGACCCAGTACTTC; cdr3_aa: CVNRGVDETQYF
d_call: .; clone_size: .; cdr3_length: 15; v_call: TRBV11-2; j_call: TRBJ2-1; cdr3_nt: TGTGCCGGCAGCTTAGGCAGCATCTCCTACAATGAGCAGTTCTTC; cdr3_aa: CAGSLGSISYNEQFF
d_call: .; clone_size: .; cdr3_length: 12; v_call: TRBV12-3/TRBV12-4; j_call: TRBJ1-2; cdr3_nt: TGTGCCAGCATGGTCGGGAGTTCTGGCTACACCTTC; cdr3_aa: CASMVGSSGYTF
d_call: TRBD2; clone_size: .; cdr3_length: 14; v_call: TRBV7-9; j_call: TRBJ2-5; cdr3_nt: TGTGCCAGCAGGCTACTAGCGGGGGGAGAGACCCAGTACTTC; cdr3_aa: CASRLLAGGETQYF
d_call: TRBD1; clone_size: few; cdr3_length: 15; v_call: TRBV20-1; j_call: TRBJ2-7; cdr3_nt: TGCAGTGCTATACAGGGGGCGAGGGCCGGGGACGAGCAGTACTTC; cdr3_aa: CSAIQGARAGDEQYF
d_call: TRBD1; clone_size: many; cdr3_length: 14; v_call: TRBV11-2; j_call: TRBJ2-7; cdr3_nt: TGTGCCAGCAGCACCGACAGGGGCGCGGACGAGCAGTACTTC; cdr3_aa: CASSTDRGADEQYF
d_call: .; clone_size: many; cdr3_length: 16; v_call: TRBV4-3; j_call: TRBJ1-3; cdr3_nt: TGCGCCAGCAGCCAAGTTTTAGCTAGCTCTGGAAACACCATATATTTT; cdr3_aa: CASSQVLASSGNTIYF
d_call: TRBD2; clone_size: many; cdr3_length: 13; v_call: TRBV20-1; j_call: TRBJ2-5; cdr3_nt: TGCAGTGCTGGGGAGGGGCGTCGGGAGACCCAGTACTTC; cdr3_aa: CSAGEGRRETQYF
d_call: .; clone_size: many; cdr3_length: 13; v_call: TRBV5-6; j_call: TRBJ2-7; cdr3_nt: TGTGCCAGCAGCTTTGGTAGCGGCTACGAGCAGTACTTC; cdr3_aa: CASSFGSGYEQYF